This record concerns one T cell receptor (beta chain) sequence. Its cognate antigen is unknown. CDR3 length: 16 amino acids. The V segment lost 2 bases and the J segment 2 bases; nucleotides outside the gene matches: 5. Germline values: CDR1 MNHEY, CDR2 SMNVEV (reference sequence). 13 Jbeta primers and 60 Vbeta primers were used for the PCR. This table comes from immunoSEQ multiplex PCR, and its TCRdb copy is limited to in-frame clones, with some not included. The sample gives over 30,000 clones, around 86% of which show up once; approximately 10% is in the top ten. The data were taken from a study of cytomegalovirus exposure and HLA in healthy donors. At the level of the study: Within the Caucasian-associated ancestry cluster were around 81% of the approximately 400 genotyped donors.

Study-wide findings and caveats: Donors belonging to an Asian-associated ancestry cluster reportedly showed fewer N-insertions in productive TCRs than the roughly 670-donor mean, according to what a later analysis found. A later analysis linked a missense variant in DCLRE1C to the trimming of TCR beta V and J genes.

Donors were ostensibly healthy at sampling, although undocumented immune exposures were probable. The origin of this receptor is a woman in her thirties or forties in good health and CMV-seropositive. This sequence joins TRBV27 and TRBJ2-3, with TRBD2 identical over 9 bases. Sequences were obtained from PBMCs. In DNA form, the CDR3 reads TGTGCCAGCAGTTTAACGCGGGGGGGCCCCACAGATACGCAGTATTTT. The encoded protein is CASSLTRGGPTDTQYF.